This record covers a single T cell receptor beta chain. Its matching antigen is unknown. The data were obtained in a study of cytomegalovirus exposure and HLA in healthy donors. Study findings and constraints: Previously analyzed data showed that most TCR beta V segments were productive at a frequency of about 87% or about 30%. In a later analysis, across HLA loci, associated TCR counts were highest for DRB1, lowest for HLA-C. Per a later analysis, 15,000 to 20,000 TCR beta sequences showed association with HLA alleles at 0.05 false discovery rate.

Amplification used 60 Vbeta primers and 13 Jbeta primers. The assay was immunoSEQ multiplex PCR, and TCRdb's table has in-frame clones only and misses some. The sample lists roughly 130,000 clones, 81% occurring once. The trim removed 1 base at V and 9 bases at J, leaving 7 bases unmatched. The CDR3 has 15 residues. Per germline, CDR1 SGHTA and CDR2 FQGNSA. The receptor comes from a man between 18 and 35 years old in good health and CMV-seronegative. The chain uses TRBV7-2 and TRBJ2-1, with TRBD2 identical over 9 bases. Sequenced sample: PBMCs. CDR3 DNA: TGTGCCAGCAGCTTAGTAAAGCGGGGGGCTCCTGAGCAGTTCTTC. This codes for CASSLVKRGAPEQFF. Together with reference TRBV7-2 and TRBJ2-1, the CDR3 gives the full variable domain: GAGVSQSPSNKVTEKGKDVELRCDPISGHTALYWYRQSLGQGLEFLIYFQGNSAPDKSGLPSDRFSAERTGGSVSTLTIQRTQQEDSAVYLCASSLVKRGAPEQFFGPGTRLTVL.